This is a list of T cell receptor beta chains from one sample in a study of Graves' ophthalmopathy and Graves' hyperthyroidism. TCRdb used MiXCR to reprocess the multiplex PCR reads, holding one entry per CDR3 protein. The sample includes about 740,000 distinct CDR3 sequences, 40% of them seen just once. Specimen: peripheral blood. The receptors shown here come from an adult man with Graves' ophthalmopathy. CDR3s include the opening cysteine and the closing phenylalanine or tryptophan. D genes are given only for firm matches. Some rows mark clone size as missing; the rest say once, few, many or name a class of expanded clone.

>TRBJ1-2|-|TRBV4-1|many
TGCGCCAGCAGCCAAGATCTTACTTATGGCTACACCTTC
CASSQDLTYGYTF
>TRBJ2-6|TRBD1|TRBV7-9|-
TGTGCCAGCAGATCGATACAGGGGGCAAGGTCTGGGGCCAACGTCCTGACTTTC
CASRSIQGARSGANVLTF
>TRBJ1-1|-|TRBV11-2|many
TGTGCCAGCAGCTTAGGGGTCTACCGGAGTGAAGCTTTCTTT
CASSLGVYRSEAFF
>TRBJ1-1|TRBD1|TRBV19|many
TGTGCCACCAGACAGGGCGCTGAAGCTTTCTTT
CATRQGAEAFF
>TRBJ2-7|-|TRBV25-1|-
TGTGCCAGCAGTTTCGTGCAGGGAAACTACGAGCAGTACTTC
CASSFVQGNYEQYF
>TRBJ1-1|TRBD1|TRBV20-1|-
TGCAGTGCTAGATCGGGAGGGGGCGGTCGGACTGAAGCTTTCTTT
CSARSGGGGRTEAFF
>TRBJ2-7|-|TRBV6-5|few
TGTGCCAGCAGTTACTTCGCAGGGTCTGCCTACGAGCAGTACTTC
CASSYFAGSAYEQYF
>TRBJ2-7|TRBD1|TRBV15|-
TGTGCCACCAGCAGAGATGGGACAGGGGGCGGCTTCGCCTACGAGCAGTACTTC
CATSRDGTGGGFAYEQYF
>TRBJ1-6|-|TRBV28|-
TGTGCCAGCAGTTTATTACGGTCACCCCTCCACTTT
CASSLLRSPLHF
>TRBJ1-1|-|TRBV7-9|many
TGTGCCAGCAGCAACAGGGAGGATGGCACTGAAGCTTTCTTT
CASSNREDGTEAFF
>TRBJ1-2|-|TRBV29-1|-
TGCAGCAGGTGGGACTCCCTGGCCTATGGCTACACCTTC
CSRWDSLAYGYTF
>TRBJ2-5|TRBD2|TRBV10-3|-
TGTGCCATCAGTAGACTAGCGGGCGATCAAGAGACCCAGTACTTC
CAISRLAGDQETQYF
>TRBJ1-1|TRBD1|TRBV29-1|many
TGCAGCGTCACGACAGGGCTTAACACTGAAGCTTTCTTT
CSVTTGLNTEAFF
>TRBJ2-2|TRBD1|TRBV24-1|-
TGTGTCACCAGGGGGACGGTAACCGGGGAGCTGTTTTTT
CVTRGTVTGELFF
>TRBJ2-5|-|TRBV20-1|-
TGCAGTGCAACCCCCGGGCCGGACCAAGAGACCCAGTACTTC
CSATPGPDQETQYF
>TRBJ1-2|TRBD1|TRBV7-9|few
TGTGCCAGCAGCTTATGGAGGGGGCCGTCTTCTCCCTATGGCTACACCTTC
CASSLWRGPSSPYGYTF
>TRBJ2-6|-|TRBV12-3/TRBV12-4|many
TGTGCCAGCAGTCCTACAGGGACTGGGGCCAACGTCCTGACTTTC
CASSPTGTGANVLTF
>TRBJ1-6|TRBD1|TRBV25-1|few
TGTGCCAGCAGCGTGGGACAGGGCAAATCACCCCTCCACTTT
CASSVGQGKSPLHF
>TRBJ1-2|-|TRBV10-3|-
TGTGCCATCAGTGAGTCCCAGGGCTATGGCTACACCTTC
CAISESQGYGYTF
>TRBJ1-5|TRBD1|TRBV19|-
TGTGCCAGTAGTACCCCAAGAGGGACAGGGGGTAGAAATCAGCCCCAGCATTTT
CASSTPRGTGGRNQPQHF
>TRBJ1-2|-|TRBV15|many
TGTGCCACCAGCAGACGGAGAGCCTTAGGGTACACCTTC
CATSRRRALGYTF
>TRBJ1-1|-|TRBV10-2|few
TGCGCCAGCAGTGAAGGGCAGTCTGAAGCTTTCTTT
CASSEGQSEAFF
>TRBJ1-4|-|TRBV20-1|-
TGCAGTGCTACCCCTGCCTCCGGGTTAGGTGAAAAACTGTTTTTT
CSATPASGLGEKLFF
>TRBJ2-5|-|TRBV20-1|few
TGCAGTGCTAGATTAGTAAACCAAGAGACCCAGTACTTC
CSARLVNQETQYF
>TRBJ2-3|-|TRBV29-1|-
TGCAGCGGGGGGGTTTCAAGGGGAGATACGCAGTATTTT
CSGGVSRGDTQYF
>TRBJ2-7|-|TRBV2|many
TGTGCCAGCGGAGTCAGCATGGACTACGAGCAGTACTTC
CASGVSMDYEQYF
>TRBJ1-3|-|TRBV12-3/TRBV12-4|many
TGTGCCAGCAGCTCAGGGTTTGGAAACACCATATATTTT
CASSSGFGNTIYF
>TRBJ1-2|-|TRBV15|-
TGTGCCACCAGCGGGATGACAGCCTATGGCTACACCTTC
CATSGMTAYGYTF
>TRBJ1-5|TRBD1|TRBV24-1|-
TGTGCCTGCCAGACAGGGGTCGATCAAGCCCAGCATTTT
CACQTGVDQAQHF
>TRBJ2-6|TRBD2|TRBV7-2|many
TGTGCCAGCAGCTTCCCGGGACTAGCGTCCGGGGCCAACGTCCTGACTTTC
CASSFPGLASGANVLTF
>TRBJ1-2|-|TRBV20-1|many
TGCAGTGCTAGAGATCAACAAGGGACCTATGGCTACACCTTC
CSARDQQGTYGYTF
>TRBJ2-2|-|TRBV7-9|once
TGTGCCAGCGGCCAACCCGGGACAAAAAACACCGGGGAGCTGTTTTTT
CASGQPGTKNTGELFF
>TRBJ1-2|TRBD1|TRBV7-2|many
TGTGCCAGCAGCTTAAGTGGTCGACAGGGATATGGCTACACCTTC
CASSLSGRQGYGYTF
>TRBJ2-2|-|TRBV7-9|few
TGTGCCAGCAGCTTAACGGGGGCCGCTTCCGGGGAGCTGTTTTTT
CASSLTGAASGELFF
>TRBJ1-2|TRBD1|TRBV29-1|many
TGCAGCGTTGAGGGGACAGGGGAAAGTGGCTACACCTTC
CSVEGTGESGYTF
>TRBJ2-7|-|TRBV29-1|many
TGCAGCGTTGGAATGGGCTTTGGATACGAGCAGTACTTC
CSVGMGFGYEQYF
>TRBJ1-2|-|TRBV7-9|-
TGCGCCAGCAGCCAAGCCGCGACAGGTTTCTATGGCTACACCTTC
CASSQAATGFYGYTF
>TRBJ2-7|-|TRBV10-2|many
TGCGCCAGCAGGGATACCTACGAGCAGTACTTC
CASRDTYEQYF
>TRBJ2-5|-|TRBV15|-
TGTGCCACCAGCAGAGATCGCCTGAAGACGACCCAGTACTTC
CATSRDRLKTTQYF
>TRBJ2-5|-|TRBV5-1|many
TGCGCCAGCAGCCCGTGGGACCAAGTGGAGACCCAGTACTTC
CASSPWDQVETQYF
>TRBJ2-7|-|TRBV10-3|-
TGTGCCAGCAGTTACTCCCCCCACTACGAGCAGTACTTC
CASSYSPHYEQYF
>TRBJ1-4|TRBD1|TRBV4-1|-
TGCGCCAGCAGCCAGCGCCACAGGGGGCTTAATGAAAAACTGTTTTTT
CASSQRHRGLNEKLFF
>TRBJ1-3|-|TRBV12-3/TRBV12-4|-
TGTGCCAGCAGTTCCGGAGCGAACTCTGGAAACACCATATATTTT
CASSSGANSGNTIYF
>TRBJ2-5|-|TRBV13|many
TGTGCCAGCAGCTTGGGCGGACAGGCTGGGGGGGAGACCCAGTACTTC
CASSLGGQAGGETQYF
>TRBJ1-4|-|TRBV5-1|few
TGCGCCAGCAGCTTGGTGGGGGCCCGAACTAATGAAAAACTGTTTTTT
CASSLVGARTNEKLFF
>TRBJ1-2|TRBD1|TRBV29-1|-
TGCAGCGTTGAAGAGGCAGGGGGACGTGGCTACACCTTC
CSVEEAGGRGYTF
>TRBJ1-2|TRBD1|TRBV25-1|-
TGTGCCAGCAGTGATCTTCACGCCTTGCAGACAGGGAACTATGGCTACACCTTC
CASSDLHALQTGNYGYTF
>TRBJ1-5|-|TRBV9|many
TGTGCCAGCAGCGTAGGAAGTGGGGGTCAGCCCCAGCATTTT
CASSVGSGGQPQHF
>TRBJ2-2|-|TRBV7-9|few
TGTGCCAGCAGCCCACCCCGGACACCCAACACCGGGGAGCTGTTTTTT
CASSPPRTPNTGELFF
>TRBJ2-6|-|TRBV9|many
TGTGCCAGCAGCGTAATGGGAGATCGAAGGGCCAACGTCCTGACTTTC
CASSVMGDRRANVLTF
>TRBJ2-2|-|TRBV7-9|few
TGTGCCAGCACCTACGGGGGTACGAACACCGGGGAGCTGTTTTTT
CASTYGGTNTGELFF
>TRBJ2-7|-|TRBV7-2|few
TGTGCCAGCAGCTTCCTCCCACCACCATACGAGCAGTACTTC
CASSFLPPPYEQYF
>TRBJ2-7|-|TRBV2|few
TGTGCCAGCAGGAGGGAGGTAAAAGACGAGCAGTACTTC
CASRREVKDEQYF